These T cell receptor beta chains were read from a single sample in a study of radiotherapy plus CTLA-4 blockade in lung cancer. The repertoire was sequenced with immunoSEQ multiplex PCR; TCRdb's copy has only in-frame clones and lacks some. The sample includes 50,000 to 65,000 clones, 75% to 85% of them seen just once. Sequencing used peripheral blood, obtained from a patient treated with radiotherapy plus ipilimumab. These receptors came from a human donor with non-small cell lung cancer who had a complete response to radiotherapy plus ipilimumab. CDR3s include the opening cysteine and the closing phenylalanine or tryptophan. D genes are given only for firm matches. A clone size is listed for some rows: how often the clone was seen (once, few, many), or a class if it is expanded.

abundance	v_gene	j_gene	d_gene	len	CDR3nt	CDR3aa
.	TRBV29-1	TRBJ1-2	TRBD1	15	TGCAGCGTTTTCTTACGACAGGGGGATATCTATGGCTACACCTTC	CSVFLRQGDIYGYTF
.	TRBV30	TRBJ2-3	TRBD2	16	TGTGCCTGGAGTGTACGCGGGGGGGCCACTTCAGATACGCAGTATTTT	CAWSVRGGATSDTQYF
once	TRBV27	TRBJ1-4	.	14	TGTGCCAGCAGCCGAGAGGCAACTAATGAAAAACTGTTTTTT	CASSREATNEKLFF
few	TRBV5-1	TRBJ2-2	TRBD2	16	TGCGCCAGCAGCGGAGGGACTAGCGGAAACACCGGGGAGCTGTTTTTT	CASSGGTSGNTGELFF
.	TRBV15	TRBJ2-1	TRBD2	15	TGTGCCACCAGCGGGAGACTAGCGGGGGGGCAAGAGCAGTTCTTC	CATSGRLAGGQEQFF
.	TRBV27	TRBJ2-5	TRBD2	16	TGTGCCAGCAGTTTATCGATTAGCGGGAACCAAGAGACCCAGTACTTC	CASSLSISGNQETQYF
.	TRBV19	TRBJ1-2	TRBD1	15	TGTGCCAGTAGTCCAGGGGCAGGGGGGTACTATGGCTACACCTTC	CASSPGAGGYYGYTF
.	TRBV29-1	TRBJ2-5	.	13	TGCAGCGTTGTATTGGTTAGTCGTGAGACCCAGTACTTC	CSVVLVSRETQYF
.	TRBV18	TRBJ2-2	.	13	TGTGCCAGCTCACCACCGGGAGCCGGGGAGCTGTTTTTT	CASSPPGAGELFF
.	TRBV5-1	TRBJ2-3	TRBD1	15	TGCGCCAGCAGCCTCAGGGGGTCCTCCATAGATACGCAGTATTTT	CASSLRGSSIDTQYF
.	TRBV9	TRBJ1-1	TRBD1	16	TGTGCCAGCAGAGCCCTACAGGGGGCCCCGAACACTGAAGCTTTCTTT	CASRALQGAPNTEAFF
.	TRBV29-1	TRBJ1-1	TRBD1	14	TGCAGCGGAGGGGATGGGACAGGGACGGTCCGAGCTTTCTTT	CSGGDGTGTVRAFF
.	TRBV27	TRBJ2-6	.	16	TGTGCCAGCAGTTTGGTGGGGACTCTGAGGGCCAACGTCCTGACTTTC	CASSLVGTLRANVLTF
.	TRBV19	TRBJ2-1	TRBD2	15	TGTGCCAGTAGTATGACTAGCGGGAGGGTCCATGAGCAGTTCTTC	CASSMTSGRVHEQFF
.	TRBV11-2	TRBJ2-7	TRBD2	15	TGTGCCAGCAGCTTAGGGGGGGGAACGGCCTACGAGCAGTACTTC	CASSLGGGTAYEQYF
.	TRBV28	TRBJ1-2	.	13	TGTGCCAGCAGTGGGACTTTCAACTATGGCTACACCTTC	CASSGTFNYGYTF
.	TRBV30	TRBJ2-1	.	14	TGTGCCTGGAACTCCGGGAGTTCTAGGAATGAGCAGTTCTTC	CAWNSGSSRNEQFF
few	TRBV10-3	TRBJ2-2	TRBD1	15	TGTGCCATCAGCGGGACAGGGTTTGGGACCGGGGAGCTGTTTTTT	CAISGTGFGTGELFF
.	TRBV6-5	TRBJ2-5	.	15	TGTGCCAGCAGTTACGGTCCCCCGATCAGAGAGACCCAGTACTTC	CASSYGPPIRETQYF
.	TRBV6-6	TRBJ1-1	.	14	TGTGCCAGCGGGTTGGGGGGAGGGAACACTGAAGCTTTCTTT	CASGLGGGNTEAFF
once	TRBV18	TRBJ2-2	TRBD1	16	TGTGCCAGCTCACCGCGCCGGGACAGGGGGACCGGGGAGCTGTTTTTT	CASSPRRDRGTGELFF
.	TRBV7-6	TRBJ1-5	TRBD1	15	TGTGCCAGCAGCTCCGGGACAGGATCTTATCAGCCCCAGCATTTT	CASSSGTGSYQPQHF
.	TRBV7-2	TRBJ1-2	.	14	TGTGCCAGCAGCTTTTCACAGGGAAAGGTTGGCTACACCTTC	CASSFSQGKVGYTF
.	TRBV7-2	TRBJ2-3	.	15	TGTGCCAGCAGCTCCGGCGGGACTAGCACAGATACGCAGTATTTT	CASSSGGTSTDTQYF
few	TRBV15	TRBJ1-5	TRBD1	16	TGTGCCACCAGCAGCCTGATCGCAGGGGGCGGCCAGCCCCAGCATTTT	CATSSLIAGGGQPQHF
.	TRBV18	TRBJ1-3	.	14	TGTGCCAGCTCAGCAGGCAGCAGTGGAAACACCATATATTTT	CASSAGSSGNTIYF
.	TRBV18	TRBJ1-2	.	16	TGTGCCAGCTCACAAACAGGGCCCCCCACTAACTATGGCTACACCTTC	CASSQTGPPTNYGYTF
.	TRBV7-2	TRBJ1-2	TRBD1	15	TGTGCCAGCAGCCCGGACAGGCGGGTTAACTATGGCTACACCTTC	CASSPDRRVNYGYTF
.	TRBV7-2	TRBJ1-1	.	14	TGTGCCAGCAGCGCGCCAGGGCAGAACACTGAAGCTTTCTTT	CASSAPGQNTEAFF